Listed below are T cell receptor beta chains from one sample, sequenced in a study of cytomegalovirus exposure and HLA in healthy donors. Produced via immunoSEQ multiplex PCR; TCRdb's table is partial and in-frame only. The profile covers about 89,000 clones, with approximately 76% appearing a single time and approximately 1.4% taken by the ten largest. Source material: PBMCs. These receptors all stem from a male donor in good health and CMV-seronegative. Each CDR3 is given with its conserved first and last residue. D genes are given only for firm matches. Clone size, where shown, is once, few, many, or a class for clones that have expanded.

cdr3_nt	cdr3_aa	clone_size	d_call	v_call	j_call
TGTGCCAGCAGTCCCGAGGCACCTAGGTACGAAAAACTGTTTTTT	CASSPEAPRYEKLFF	few	.	TRBV27	TRBJ1-4
TGTGCCAGCAGCCCACAGGCTAGCGGGAGGGCAGTCACAGATACGCAGTATTTT	CASSPQASGRAVTDTQYF	.	TRBD2	TRBV9	TRBJ2-3
TGTGCCAGCAGCGCCCGACAGGGACCAGTGGGCTACACCTTC	CASSARQGPVGYTF	.	TRBD1	TRBV13	TRBJ1-2
TGTGCCAGCAGCTTAGGGGGGACTATCTCTGGAAACACCATATATTTT	CASSLGGTISGNTIYF	.	.	TRBV7-2	TRBJ1-3
TGTGCCAGCAGTTTCTCAACACTAGCGGGTAGCTCCTACGAGCAGTACTTC	CASSFSTLAGSSYEQYF	.	TRBD2	TRBV28	TRBJ2-7
TGCGCCAGCAGCCCCGAAGGGACTAGCACATTCAGCTCCTACAATGAGCAGTTCTTC	CASSPEGTSTFSSYNEQFF	.	TRBD2	TRBV4-3	TRBJ2-1
TGCGCCAGCAGCCAAGATTTCCGAGACACCGGGGAGCTGTTTTTT	CASSQDFRDTGELFF	.	.	TRBV4-3	TRBJ2-2
TGTGCCAGCAGTTTGGGCCCGGCTCTCTATCAGCCCCAGCATTTT	CASSLGPALYQPQHF	.	.	TRBV28	TRBJ1-5
TGTGCCTGGAGTGCTGGCGGGGGCTGGGGTGAGCAGTTCTTC	CAWSAGGGWGEQFF	.	.	TRBV30	TRBJ2-1
TGTGCCAGCAGTTTATTGGGGCCCGGCGCGGGGGTGGATGAGCAGTTCTTC	CASSLLGPGAGVDEQFF	once	TRBD2	TRBV28	TRBJ2-1
TGTGCCAGCTCACCAGAGGACACTGGCACAGATACGCAGTATTTT	CASSPEDTGTDTQYF	.	.	TRBV18	TRBJ2-3
TGTGCCAGCAGCCGGACCGGGGGCGGGACAGGCGGGGAGCTGTTTTTT	CASSRTGGGTGGELFF	few	TRBD1	TRBV5-4	TRBJ2-2
TGTGCCAGCAGCTTACGACAGAGTGAAGCTTTCTTT	CASSLRQSEAFF	.	.	TRBV11-3	TRBJ1-1
TGTGCCAGCAGCGTAGCTTACGGGGGGAACACAGATACGCAGTATTTT	CASSVAYGGNTDTQYF	.	TRBD2	TRBV9	TRBJ2-3
TGCGCCAGCAGCTTGTCGTCAGGGGCTGGAAACACCATATATTTT	CASSLSSGAGNTIYF	.	.	TRBV5-1	TRBJ1-3
TGTGCCAGCAGTTACACCTCTGGGGACAGGGGAGCTTTCTTT	CASSYTSGDRGAFF	few	TRBD1	TRBV6-5	TRBJ1-1
TGTGCCAGTAGAGAAGGCGGGGCGGGAAACACTGAAGCTTTCTTT	CASREGGAGNTEAFF	.	.	TRBV19	TRBJ1-1
TGCGCCAGCAGCGTATCCTGGGGGACTAGCACAGATACGCAGTATTTT	CASSVSWGTSTDTQYF	.	.	TRBV5-1	TRBJ2-3
TGTGCCACCAGCCCGCCCACGGGTTCGGGGGGCCGCGAGCAGTACTTC	CATSPPTGSGGREQYF	.	.	TRBV15	TRBJ2-7
TGTGCCAGCAGCTTTGTGGCAGGGGGCGCAAATACCGGGGAGCTGTTTTTT	CASSFVAGGANTGELFF	.	TRBD1	TRBV5-4	TRBJ2-2
TGCGCCAGCAGCCAAGAGTGGACAGCAGGAAACACCATATATTTT	CASSQEWTAGNTIYF	.	.	TRBV4-1	TRBJ1-3
TGTGCCACCGATGAGGGACAATTACAAGAGACCCAGTACTTC	CATDEGQLQETQYF	.	.	TRBV15	TRBJ2-5
TGTGCCACCAGCAGAGGGAGCGTCACAGATACGCAGTATTTT	CATSRGSVTDTQYF	.	.	TRBV15	TRBJ2-3
TGTGCCAGCTCACCAAGTCAGGGAGGGTCGTACGAGCAGTACTTC	CASSPSQGGSYEQYF	.	TRBD2	TRBV18	TRBJ2-7
TGTGCCAGCAGTTTCATCACAGGGGCCTCGGGGCCCCAGCATTTT	CASSFITGASGPQHF	.	TRBD1	TRBV27	TRBJ1-5
TGTGCCAGCAGCGTAGATCCCCCGGGACTAGCGGGGGAACAAGAGACCCAGTACTTC	CASSVDPPGLAGEQETQYF	.	TRBD2	TRBV9	TRBJ2-5
TGTGCCAGCAGCAAATGGGACAGGGGGAATGAAAAACTGTTTTTT	CASSKWDRGNEKLFF	.	TRBD1	TRBV7-2	TRBJ1-4
TGTGCCAGCAGTCCAGGACAGGGGGCGCGAGTTTTTGGGCACGAGCAGTACTTC	CASSPGQGARVFGHEQYF	.	TRBD1	TRBV28	TRBJ2-7
TGCGCCAGCAGTGGAGGGTACCCCTCCTACAATGAGCAGTTCTTC	CASSGGYPSYNEQFF	.	.	TRBV10-1	TRBJ2-1
TGCGCCAGCAGCCAAGGGTGGACAGGGGGAACCGAAAAACTGTTTTTT	CASSQGWTGGTEKLFF	.	TRBD1	TRBV4-3	TRBJ1-4
TGTGCCAGCAGGACGGGCAGGGGTGGATCACCCCTCCACTTT	CASRTGRGGSPLHF	.	.	TRBV6-5	TRBJ1-6
TGTGCCAGCAGCTTAGAGGACATCAACTATGGCTACACCTTC	CASSLEDINYGYTF	few	.	TRBV7-2	TRBJ1-2
TGTGCCATCAGCGGCGGGAATCAGCCCCAGCATTTT	CAISGGNQPQHF	.	.	TRBV10-3	TRBJ1-5
TGTGCCAGCAGCTTAAAGGAGGGTTTGGAAGCTTTCTTT	CASSLKEGLEAFF	.	.	TRBV11-3	TRBJ1-1
TGCGCCAGCAGCCAAGATCGATTGGTACAGTATAATTCACCCCTCCACTTT	CASSQDRLVQYNSPLHF	.	.	TRBV4-3	TRBJ1-6
TGTGCCAGCAGCCCCCCCGTAGCGGCTTCCTACAATGAGCAGTTCTTC	CASSPPVAASYNEQFF	.	.	TRBV5-8	TRBJ2-1
TGTGCCAGCAGCTCGACAGGGGATCAGCCCCAGCATTTT	CASSSTGDQPQHF	.	TRBD1	TRBV7-9	TRBJ1-5
TGCGCCAGCAGCGTCCACAGGACAACTAATGAAAAACTGTTTTTT	CASSVHRTTNEKLFF	medium-sized	.	TRBV5-1	TRBJ1-4
TGTGCCAGTAGTTGGACAGGGGACGTTAATCAGCCCCAGCATTTT	CASSWTGDVNQPQHF	.	TRBD1	TRBV19	TRBJ1-5
TGTGCCAGCAGCTCAGTGACTAGCGGGACAGAGACCCAGTACTTC	CASSSVTSGTETQYF	.	TRBD2	TRBV7-7	TRBJ2-5
TGTGCCAGCCCACCCCGGGGTGGAGATCAAGAGACCCAGTACTTC	CASPPRGGDQETQYF	.	.	TRBV18	TRBJ2-5
TGTGCCACCAGCAAGAGGACTAGATTGACCGGGGAGCTGTTTTTT	CATSKRTRLTGELFF	.	TRBD2	TRBV15	TRBJ2-2
TGTGCCAGCAGAACCGGGACAGGGACCTACGAGCAGTACTTC	CASRTGTGTYEQYF	.	TRBD1	TRBV6-6	TRBJ2-7
TGTGCCAGCAGCGCCACTAATGGGGCTAAGACGGCTTTCTTT	CASSATNGAKTAFF	.	.	TRBV7-3	TRBJ1-1
TGCGCCAGCAGAGCAACAGGGGGCCAAACGGAGACCCAGTACTTC	CASRATGGQTETQYF	.	TRBD1	TRBV5-1	TRBJ2-5
TGTGCCAGCAGCTTTGGAACGGGGAGGTACGAGCAGTACTTC	CASSFGTGRYEQYF	few	.	TRBV5-6	TRBJ2-7
TGCAGCGTTGTATCCAGTAACTACGAGCAGTACTTC	CSVVSSNYEQYF	.	.	TRBV29-1	TRBJ2-7
TGTGCCAGCAGCTTTGGTAGGGACACTGCCTATGGCTACACCTTC	CASSFGRDTAYGYTF	.	.	TRBV7-9	TRBJ1-2
TGTGCTAGCAGTGCAAGACTAGCGGGGGGAGAGACCCAGTACTTC	CASSARLAGGETQYF	once	TRBD2	TRBV6-1	TRBJ2-5
TGTGCCAGCAGTTACTTAACAGCGGCTGATGGCTACACCTTC	CASSYLTAADGYTF	few	.	TRBV6-6	TRBJ1-2
TGCGCCAGCAGTCGCCCGGCGGGGTTCGAGCAGTACTTC	CASSRPAGFEQYF	.	.	TRBV23-1	TRBJ2-7
TGTGCCAGCAGTTTAGCGTCAAGCAATCAGCCCCAGCATTTT	CASSLASSNQPQHF	.	.	TRBV27	TRBJ1-5
TGTGCCAGCAGCTTCCAGGGTCAGGCTTCAGATACGCAGTATTTT	CASSFQGQASDTQYF	.	.	TRBV7-3	TRBJ2-3
TGTGCCAGCAGTGTGGGAACGGACAGGGCGGACTATGGCTACACCTTC	CASSVGTDRADYGYTF	.	TRBD1	TRBV6-4	TRBJ1-2
TGCGCCAGCAGCTTGGGGCAGGGTGAACAGCCCCAGCATTTT	CASSLGQGEQPQHF	.	.	TRBV5-1	TRBJ1-5
TGTGCCAGCAGTGAGACAGGGCCACCCCAGCCCCAGCATTTT	CASSETGPPQPQHF	.	TRBD1	TRBV6-1	TRBJ1-5
TGTGCCAGCAGCTCAAACGACTATCGGTACTTC	CASSSNDYRYF	.	.	TRBV7-2	TRBJ2-5
TGTGCCAGTAGTATCCTTGTAGGCATCCGCGGAGCTTTCTTT	CASSILVGIRGAFF	.	.	TRBV19	TRBJ1-1